Described below is a single T cell receptor (beta chain) sequence and its context. Its antigen is not identified. A sample-barcoded 5' primer and a J-beta primer mix were used in a second PCR of about 6 to 11 cycles. TCRdb analysed the 5' RACE reads with MiXCR anew, one entry per CDR3 protein. The sample shows 1.5 million to 1.9 million distinct CDR3 sequences, approximately 39% of them seen only once. These data belong to a study of blood T cells in healthy people across ages. General study findings and limits: Higher diversity and more naive CD4+ cells were features of long-lived donors, compared to aged donors.

The sequencing input was blood. This receptor was obtained from a woman younger than 35 in good health.

CDR3 nucleotide sequence: TGCAGTGCTAGAGCATTTGCCAATTCACCCCTCCACTTT. This sequence encodes CSARAFANSPLHF. V gene TRBV20-1 combines with J gene TRBJ1-6; D remains unclear. V lost 1 base to trimming and J lost 7 bases, with 8 bases between them. The CDR3 runs 13 residues. The V gene's germline CDR1 is DFQATT and CDR2 SNEGSKA (reference sequence).